Listed here are 9 T cell receptor beta chains from one sample, sequenced in a study of shared clonotypes between healthy human individuals. The assay was immunoSEQ multiplex PCR, and TCRdb's table has in-frame clones only and misses some. The sample holds approximately 2.5 million clones, over 85% seen once. The specimen sequenced was naive CD4+ T cells from PBMCs. Subset noted: CD45RA+ positively selected. The receptors originated from a man aged 18 to 30 in good health. Some clones in this sample may be carry-over from other donors' samples.

The chain uses TRBV7-6 and TRBJ2-1, with 14 bases that match TRBD2. J lost 2 bases, V lost 6 bases, and 6 bases had no gene match. This CDR3 has 17 residues. Germline V lookup: CDR1 SGHVS, CDR2 FNYEAQ. The CDR3 coding sequence is TGTGCCAGCAGTTATTCGGGACTAGCGGGAGCCTACAATGAGCAGTTCTTC. It translates to CASSYSGLAGAYNEQFF.

This chain links TRBV19 with TRBJ1-2; TRBD1 matches 7 bases. J gave up 5 bases and V 3 bases, and 9 bases lay outside the gene matches. The germline V gene encodes CDR1 LNHDA and CDR2 SQIVND (reference sequence). The CDR3 runs 15 residues. The CDR3 here is CASSIWGQILYGYTF. The CDR3 DNA sequence: TGTGCCAGTAGTATCTGGGGACAGATCCTTTATGGCTACACCTTC.

The chain combines TRBV2 with TRBJ1-2, with D tentatively TRBD1 (5 bases). This CDR3 spans 15 amino acids. Per germline, CDR1 SNHLY and CDR2 FYNNEI. The ends were cut back, 7 bases at V and 5 bases at J, with 20 bases in the middle. CDR3 coding DNA: TGTGCCAGCACCCCTGGGGGGGGGAGAGGGTATGGCTACACCTTC. It translates to CASTPGGGRGYGYTF.

The chain uses TRBV12-5 and TRBJ2-1; D tentatively reads TRBD1 or TRBD2 (6 bases each). The CDR3 loop spans 16 amino acids. Trimming cost V 4 bases and J 4 bases, with 17 bases left between them. In germline, CDR1 is LGHNT, CDR2 FRNRAP. CDR3 DNA sequence: TGTGCTAGTGGTTCCCGCGGGGCAGGGGAATACAATGAGCAGTTCTTC. It is translated as CASGSRGAGEYNEQFF.

This chain connects TRBV19 to TRBJ2-7; D is unresolved. The germline gives CDR1 LNHDA, CDR2 SQIVND (reference sequence). V lost 4 bases and J 0 bases, leaving 13 bases between the germline ends. The CDR3 has 15 amino acids. DNA for the CDR3: TGTGCCAGTAGTACCCTGACAACGAGCTCCTACGAGCAGTACTTC. It codes for CASSTLTTSSYEQYF. Filled out from reference TRBV19 and TRBJ2-7, the complete variable domain reads DGGITQSPKYLFRKEGQNVTLSCEQNLNHDAMYWYRQDPGQGLRLIYYSQIVNDFQKGDIAEGYSVSREKKESFPLTVTSAQKNPTAFYLCASSTLTTSSYEQYFGPGTRLTVT.

This clone was detected only a few times. This chain uses TRBV4-1 with TRBJ1-5; D ambiguous. Germline V gene lookup returns CDR1 MGHRA and CDR2 YSYEKL. V was shortened by 0 bases and J by 5 bases, with 20 bases between the two germline ends. The CDR3 consists of 18 residues. This chain's CDR3 is CASSQDRRGRPIHQPQHF. CDR3 nucleotide sequence: TGCGCCAGCAGCCAAGATCGAAGAGGCAGGCCCATTCATCAGCCCCAGCATTTT.

The CDR3, as DNA: TGTGCCAGCAGCCCCGGGACAGGGGTTCAGCCCCAGCATTTT. Its protein is CASSPGTGVQPQHF. The chain has TRBV6-5 and TRBJ1-5; 10 bases map to TRBD1. CDR3 length: 14 amino acids. The V gene's germline CDR1 is MNHEY and CDR2 SVGAGI. With 6 bases clipped from V and 6 bases from J, the junction kept 5 bases outside the gene matches.

The rearrangement joins TRBV11-2 to TRBJ2-7; TRBD2 agrees at 11 bases. This CDR3 region has 15 residues. Germline V lookup: CDR1 SGHAT, CDR2 FQNNGV. After removal of 2 bases from V and 5 bases from J, the junction contained 5 bases not matched to a gene. Here the CDR3 reads CASSLSLLAGDEQYF. The CDR3 coding sequence is TGTGCCAGCAGCTTAAGTTTACTAGCGGGAGACGAGCAGTACTTC.

The rearrangement links TRBV18 to TRBJ1-3; D is perhaps TRBD1 (6 bases). The ends were cut back, 0 bases at V and 7 bases at J, with 13 bases in the middle. Germline CDR1 reads KGHSH; CDR2 reads LQKENI. CDR3 length equals 15 residues. The CDR3: CASSPPGGRENTIYF. CDR3 bases: TGTGCCAGCTCACCACCGGGGGGCAGGGAGAACACCATATATTTT.